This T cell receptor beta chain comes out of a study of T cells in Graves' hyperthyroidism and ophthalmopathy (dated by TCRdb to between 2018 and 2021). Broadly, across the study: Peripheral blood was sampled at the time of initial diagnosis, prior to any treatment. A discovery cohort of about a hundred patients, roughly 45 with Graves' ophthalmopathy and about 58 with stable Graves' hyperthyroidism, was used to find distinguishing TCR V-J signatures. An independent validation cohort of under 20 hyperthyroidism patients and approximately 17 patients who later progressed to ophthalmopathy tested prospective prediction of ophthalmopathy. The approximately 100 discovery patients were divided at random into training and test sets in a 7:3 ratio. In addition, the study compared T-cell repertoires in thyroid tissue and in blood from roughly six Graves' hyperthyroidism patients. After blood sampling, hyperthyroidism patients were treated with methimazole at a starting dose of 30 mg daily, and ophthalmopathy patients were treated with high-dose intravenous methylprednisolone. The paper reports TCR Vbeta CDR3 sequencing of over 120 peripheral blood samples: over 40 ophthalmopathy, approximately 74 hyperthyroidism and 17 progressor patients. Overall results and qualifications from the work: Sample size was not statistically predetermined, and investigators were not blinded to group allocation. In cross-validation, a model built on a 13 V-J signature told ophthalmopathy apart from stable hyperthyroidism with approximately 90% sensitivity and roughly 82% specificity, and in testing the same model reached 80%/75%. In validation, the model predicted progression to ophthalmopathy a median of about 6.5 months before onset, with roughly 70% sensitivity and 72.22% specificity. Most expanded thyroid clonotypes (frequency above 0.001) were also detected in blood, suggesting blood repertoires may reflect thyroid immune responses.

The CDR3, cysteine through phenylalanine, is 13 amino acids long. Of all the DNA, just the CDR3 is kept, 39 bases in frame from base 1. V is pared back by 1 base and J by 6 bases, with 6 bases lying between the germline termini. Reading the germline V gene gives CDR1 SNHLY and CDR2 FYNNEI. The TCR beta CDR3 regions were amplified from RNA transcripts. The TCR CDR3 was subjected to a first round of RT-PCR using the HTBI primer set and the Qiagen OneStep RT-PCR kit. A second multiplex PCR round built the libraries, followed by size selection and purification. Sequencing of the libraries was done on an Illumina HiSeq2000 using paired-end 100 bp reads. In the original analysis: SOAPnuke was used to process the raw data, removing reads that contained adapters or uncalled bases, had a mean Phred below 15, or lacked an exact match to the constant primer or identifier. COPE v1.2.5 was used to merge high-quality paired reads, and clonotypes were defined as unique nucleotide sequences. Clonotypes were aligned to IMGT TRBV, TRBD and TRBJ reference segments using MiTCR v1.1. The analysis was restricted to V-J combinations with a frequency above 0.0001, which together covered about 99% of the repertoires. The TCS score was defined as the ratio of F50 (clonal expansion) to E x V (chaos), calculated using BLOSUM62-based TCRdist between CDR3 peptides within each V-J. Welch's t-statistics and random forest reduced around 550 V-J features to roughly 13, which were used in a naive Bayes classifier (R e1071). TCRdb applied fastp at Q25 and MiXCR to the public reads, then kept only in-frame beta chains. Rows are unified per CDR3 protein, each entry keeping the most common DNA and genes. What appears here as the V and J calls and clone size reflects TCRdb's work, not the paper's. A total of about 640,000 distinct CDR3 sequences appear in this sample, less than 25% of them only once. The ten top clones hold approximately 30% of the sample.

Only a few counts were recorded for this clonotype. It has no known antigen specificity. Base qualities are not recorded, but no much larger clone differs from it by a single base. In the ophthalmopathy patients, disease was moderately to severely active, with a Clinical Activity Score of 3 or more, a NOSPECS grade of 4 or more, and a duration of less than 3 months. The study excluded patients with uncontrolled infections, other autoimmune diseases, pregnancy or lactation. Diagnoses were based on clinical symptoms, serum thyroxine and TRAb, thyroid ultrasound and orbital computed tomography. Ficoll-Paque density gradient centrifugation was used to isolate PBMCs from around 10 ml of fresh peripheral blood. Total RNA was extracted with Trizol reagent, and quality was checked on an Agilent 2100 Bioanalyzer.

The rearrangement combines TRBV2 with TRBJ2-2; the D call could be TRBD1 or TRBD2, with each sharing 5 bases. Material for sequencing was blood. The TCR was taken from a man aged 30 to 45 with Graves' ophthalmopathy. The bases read TGTGCCAGCAGTGAAGTGGGACCCGGGGAGCTGTTTTTT. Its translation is CASSEVGPGELFF.